This TCR beta chain emerged from a study of glioma-infiltrating T cells (dated by TCRdb to the mid-2010s). Background on the whole study: Glioma tissue, non-neoplastic brain tissue and matched peripheral blood mononuclear cells were used as sources from which TCR alpha- and beta-chain repertoires were sequenced. To gauge divergence between tissue and blood T-cell populations, every tissue-infiltrating repertoire was compared against the peripheral blood repertoire from the same patient. The paired cohort comprised three low-grade glioma patients, about 8 primary glioblastoma patients and three non-glioma patients contributing non-neoplastic brain tissue. General conclusions and limits of the study: The group comparisons were based on small numbers of patients: three non-neoplastic, three low-grade glioma and about eight glioblastoma patients. VJ-independent divergence between tissue and blood was lower than expected in non-neoplastic patients but higher than expected in all gliomas, particularly low-grade gliomas. Very few CDR3 sequences were shared between tissue and blood, attributed to high CDR3 diversity and limited sampling.

On this clonotype: Its antigen remains undetermined. No per-base quality is available; no much larger clone lies one base away.

The iRepertoire nested amplicon-rescue multiplex PCR (arm-PCR) platform was used to amplify TCR alpha and beta CDR3 regions from RNA. The input for one-step reverse transcription and amplification was 100-400 ng of tissue mRNA or PBMC total RNA. Following bead purification, Illumina adapters were added by a secondary multiplex PCR, and the libraries were gel-purified between 200 and 400 bp. Libraries carried internal 6-nucleotide barcodes used for demultiplexing. Sequencing of libraries was performed on an Illumina MiSeq with 2x220 or 2x250 nucleotide paired-end reads. Per the authors' processing: Paired reads were merged using FLASH 1.2.11 and aligned with BWA-MEM to the GRCh37 human genome, and TRA and TRB reads were then extracted. For V and J assignment, an IMGT-derived reference of cassette sequences and CDR3 motifs that included pseudogenes was used. Reads were translated in three frames, and productive CDR3s were defined as those with a C...FGXG motif and no stop codons. Unique combinations of V-J cassette pair and CDR3 amino acid sequence were defined as clonotypes. Reads were filtered by Hamming distance, thresholded by each sample's sequence error rate in mapped regions. TCRdb handled the public reads itself, with Q25 trimming in fastp and clone calling in MiXCR, and kept productive beta chains. When rows share a CDR3 protein, they turn into one entry using the most common DNA and genes. The V and J calls come from TCRdb's annotation, not from the publication. Recorded for this sample are 93,000 or so distinct CDR3 sequences; about 30% of them occurred a single time. Of the sample, roughly 46% is held by the ten largest clones.

Counted from cysteine to phenylalanine, this CDR3 has 17 amino acids. Only the CDR3 part of the read is kept: 51 bases, read in frame from the first base. Clipping removes 5 bases from V and 2 bases from J, with 11 as the unmatched junction base count. The receptor chain draws on TRBV12-3 or TRBV12-4 and TRBJ2-3; TRBD1 aligns with 9 central bases. The sequence derives from a human donor with low-grade glioma or glioblastoma, undergoing nonglioma brain surgery, or in good health (not recorded which). The sample taken for sequencing was glioma tissue, nonneoplastic brain tissue, or PBMCs (not recorded which). The CDR3 amino acid sequence is: CASSEDRGPALTDTQYF. The DNA sequence is given as TGTGCCAGCAGTGAGGACAGGGGCCCCGCACTCACAGATACGCAGTATTTT.